This T cell receptor beta chain was profiled in a study of blood T cell repertoires in COVID-19. Original handling: Cell counts per sample came from amplifying reference gene primers. Sequencing used immunoSEQ multiplex PCR; TCRdb keeps in-frame clones, though not all of them. V, J and clone size derive from that table, while D and trimming were established from the DNA sequence. The profile shows approximately 300,000 clones, about nine tenths of them singletons. CDR3 length: 14 residues. Germline V gene data show CDR1 as SGHNT and CDR2 as YENEEA. Trimming left V 1 base short and J 3 bases short, with 10 bases between.

Source material: peripheral blood. The chain combines TRBV11-3 with TRBJ2-7; maybe TRBD2 (5 bases). The source is a man younger than 30 with active or convalescent COVID-19. The CDR3 region is CASSLGAADYEQYF. The CDR3 nucleotides are TGTGCCAGCAGCTTAGGAGCGGCGGACTACGAGCAGTACTTC.